One and the same sample provided the 24 T cell receptor beta chains below, sequenced in a study of post-analysis software for immune sequencing data. Study-wide findings and caveats: With TRBV5-6, TRBV5-1 and TRBV20-1 included, about five TRBV segments were more frequent in patients than in controls.

The antigens these receptors bind are not known. Carried by the TCR beta cDNA libraries were unique molecular identifiers. Via MiXCR, TCRdb re-called the PCR reads, giving one row per CDR3 protein. This table has more than 450,000 distinct CDR3 sequences, 34% appearing once. Source material: blood. The receptors were sampled from a girl younger than 18 with multiple sclerosis.

This clonotype was found a few times. This rearrangement joins TRBV4-1 to TRBJ2-3; no firm D call. V lost 0 bases and J 5 bases, leaving 12 bases between the germline ends. The CDR3 consists of 15 residues. Germline CDR1 reads MGHRA; CDR2 reads YSYEKL. CDR3 protein: CASSQDTAVLDTQYF. The CDR3 DNA is TGCGCCAGCAGCCAAGATACGGCAGTTCTAGATACGCAGTATTTT.

A few counts support this clonotype. The V and J genes are TRBV28 and TRBJ1-2, with D possibly TRBD1 on 6 matching bases. CDR3 size: 17 residues. The V and J ends lost 5 bases and 7 bases respectively, with 26 bases between them. Germline CDR1 is MDHEN and CDR2 is SYDVKM. The CDR3 here is CASSLKTILQGYPGYTF. DNA of the CDR3: TGTGCCAGCAGTCTCAAGACAATACTACAGGGTTACCCTGGCTACACCTTC.

The V and J genes are TRBV6-1 and TRBJ2-7, with D unresolved. Germline V gene lookup returns CDR1 MNHNS and CDR2 SASEGT. The CDR3 length is 14 residues. The V gene lost 4 bases and the J gene lost 2 bases, with 12 bases spanning the gap. CDR3 region: CASSALGGAYEQYF. CDR3 nucleotides: TGTGCCAGCAGTGCTTTGGGCGGTGCCTACGAGCAGTACTTC.

This clonotype has a handful of counts. This chain links TRBV12-3 or TRBV12-4 with TRBJ2-5; the match to TRBD2 covers 8 bases. The ends lost 2 bases at V and 1 base at J; junction bases unmatched: 3. This CDR3 has 15 amino acids. The CDR3 sequence: CASSLRLAGQETQYF. CDR3 DNA: TGTGCCAGCAGTTTACGCCTAGCGGGCCAAGAGACCCAGTACTTC.

The chain carries TRBV14 and TRBJ2-7, with D perhaps TRBD1 or TRBD2 (5 bases each). Germline V gene sequence: CDR1 SGHDN, CDR2 FVKESK. This CDR3 region has 14 residues. The V gene lost 4 bases and the J gene lost 2 bases, with 12 bases spanning the gap. CDR3: CASSPRDGTYEQYF. The CDR3 region has the DNA TGTGCCAGCAGCCCGAGGGACGGCACCTACGAGCAGTACTTC.

CDR3 region: CASSPPGLNTEAFF. CDR3 DNA sequence: TGTGCCAGCAGCCCCCCCGGGCTGAACACTGAAGCTTTCTTT. This chain uses TRBV7-2 with TRBJ1-1; unclear D gene. CDR3 size: 14 residues. The germline V gene has CDR1 SGHTA and CDR2 FQGNSA. Trimming took off 5 bases at V and 0 bases at J, with 10 bases between the two ends.

The chain has TRBV5-1 and TRBJ2-7, with TRBD1 matching over 7 bases. With 2 bases clipped from V and 2 bases from J, the junction kept 4 bases outside the gene matches. The CDR3 sequence is 14 residues long. Germline V CDR1 and CDR2: SGHRS, YFSETQ. The CDR3 nucleotides are TGCGCCAGCAGCTTACAGGGACAGACCTACGAGCAGTACTTC. This sequence encodes CASSLQGQTYEQYF.

Only a few counts were recorded for this clonotype. The rearrangement links TRBV5-6 to TRBJ1-2; D gene uncertain. The ends were cut back, 4 bases at V and 8 bases at J, with 15 bases in the middle. This CDR3 is built from 13 residues. Looked up from germline, CDR1 is SGHDT and CDR2 is YYEEEE. Written as DNA, the CDR3 is TGTGCCAGCAGCATGGGATTGGGATACGGCTACACCTTC. Translating gives CASSMGLGYGYTF. The full variable domain, with the rest looked up from reference TRBV5-6 and TRBJ1-2, is DAGVTQSPTHLIKTRGQQVTLRCSPKSGHDTVSWYQQALGQGPQFIFQYYEEEERQRGNFPDRFSGHQFPNYSSELNVNALLLGDSALYLCASSMGLGYGYTFGSGTRLTVV.

Only a few counts were recorded for this clonotype. The V and J genes are TRBV6-5 and TRBJ2-2, with TRBD2 matching over 10 bases. This CDR3 comprises 19 residues. Germline trimming cut 0 bases from V and 7 bases from J; bases unmatched to any gene: 14. Germline values: CDR1 MNHEY, CDR2 SVGAGI. The CDR3 DNA sequence: TGTGCCAGCAGTTACTCCCCTACCTTAGCGGGGGGCTTTGGCGGGGAGCTGTTTTTT. Amino acid sequence: CASSYSPTLAGGFGGELFF.

On this clonotype itself: An end of the junction differs from the germline gene, which may be a read error. The chain carries TRBV7-2 and TRBJ2-3; D could derive from TRBD1 or TRBD2 (6 bases each). This CDR3 region has 16 residues. CDR1 and CDR2 (germline): SGHTA, FQGNSA. CDR3 region: CASSLDLGGPLDAQYF. CDR3 sequence (DNA): TGTGCCAGCAGCTTAGACCTAGGGGGGCCACTAGATGCGCAGTATTTT.

The rearrangement links TRBV5-1 to TRBJ1-6; 9 nucleotides line up with TRBD1. V lost 4 bases and J lost 9; bases outside the gene matches: 8. The CDR3 has 15 amino acids. Germline V gives CDR1 SGHRS, CDR2 YFSETQ. CDR3 residues: CASSERTGEGSPLHF. The CDR3 DNA sequence: TGCGCCAGCAGCGAGCGGACAGGGGAAGGTTCACCCCTCCACTTT.

The chain links TRBV20-1 to TRBJ1-5, with 7 bases that match TRBD1. The CDR3 is 16 residues long. V trimming: 4 bases; J trimming: 9 bases; junction bases outside the gene matches: 18. From germline, CDR1 is DFQATT and CDR2 SNEGSKA (reference sequence). The CDR3 region is CSAILERLQGGGPQHF. CDR3 DNA sequence: TGCAGTGCTATCCTAGAGAGGTTGCAGGGGGGTGGGCCCCAGCATTTT.

The rearrangement joins TRBV6-6 to TRBJ1-2; D gene uncertain. The CDR3 runs to 16 residues. Germline CDR1 MNHNY, CDR2 SVGAGI (reference sequence). V lost 2 bases to trimming and J lost 0 bases, with 13 bases between them. DNA for the CDR3: TGTGCCAGCAGTTACCTAGTCTTGGCTTCTAACTATGGCTACACCTTC. The encoded protein is CASSYLVLASNYGYTF.

The chain has TRBV20-1 and TRBJ2-6; 8 bases fit TRBD1. The V segment lost 3 bases and the J segment 0 bases; nucleotides outside the gene matches: 13. The length of the CDR3 is 19 residues. Germline loops: CDR1 DFQATT, CDR2 SNEGSKA (reference sequence). For the CDR3, the DNA is TGCAGTGCTAGCGCCCCCGGTCTGACAGGGGCCTCTGGGGCCAACGTCCTGACTTTC. Its translation: CSASAPGLTGASGANVLTF.

This clonotype was detected a few times. J is TRBJ1-2 and V is TRBV6-5, with D unclear. Trimming took 2 bases from V and 4 from J, leaving 11 bases between them. This CDR3 has 14 residues. The germline gives CDR1 MNHEY, CDR2 SVGAGI. CDR3 DNA sequence: TGTGCCAGCAGTTACCGTGGGCCGCCCTATGGCTACACCTTC. Translated: CASSYRGPPYGYTF.

With regard to this clonotype: The junction differs from germline at one of its ends, possibly a read error. The chain combines TRBV7-9 with TRBJ1-2, with D possibly being TRBD1 (6 bases). The CDR3 has 16 residues. Germline V CDR1 and CDR2: SEHNR, FQNEAQ (reference sequence). The DNA for the CDR3 is TGTGCCAGCAGCTTAGATGGCTGGGGGGGCAACCATGGCTGCACCTTC. Amino acid sequence: CASSLDGWGGNHGCTF.

Only a few counts were recorded for this clonotype. The rearrangement links TRBV4-1 to TRBJ2-1; TRBD2 might be the D (6 bases). CDR3 length equals 15 residues. Trimming left V 4 bases short and J 9 bases short, with 19 bases between. Germline V gene lookup returns CDR1 MGHRA and CDR2 YSYEKL. For the CDR3, the DNA is TGCGCCAGCAGCCGCGGCGGGGTATATAGGGCTGAGCAGTTCTTC. Amino acids: CASSRGGVYRAEQFF.

DNA of the CDR3: TGTGCCAGCAGGACTAGAAACACCGGGGAGCTGTTTTTT. This gives the protein CASRTRNTGELFF. The chain employs TRBV6-5 and TRBJ2-2, with D possibly TRBD2 on 6 matching bases. The CDR3 is made up of 13 amino acids. Per germline, CDR1 MNHEY and CDR2 SVGAGI. V was pared by 6 bases and J by 2 bases, with 7 bases between.

With respect to this clonotype: One end of the junction is discordant with germline, which a read error may explain. V is TRBV11-2 and J is TRBJ2-3; D might be TRBD1 or TRBD2, each matching 5 bases. The CDR3 totals 15 residues. CDR1 is SGHAT, CDR2 FQNNGV, per germline. CDR3 nucleotide sequence: TGTGCCAGCAGCTTTGAGGGGCGGAGCACAGATGCGCAGTATTTT. Residues: CASSFEGRSTDAQYF.

The chain employs TRBV6-6 and TRBJ2-2; 7 positions match TRBD1. Germline values: CDR1 MNHNY, CDR2 SVGAGI (reference sequence). The CDR3 length is 17 residues. J lost 7 bases, V lost 0 bases, and 11 bases had no gene match. The CDR3, as DNA: TGTGCCAGCAGTTACTCGATTCTGACAGGGAAGGACGGGGAGCTGTTTTTT. Translated: CASSYSILTGKDGELFF.

V usage is TRBV5-1 and J usage is TRBJ2-3, with 7 bases fitting TRBD2. The CDR3 runs 16 residues. V shed 3 bases, J shed 0 bases, and the junction held 7 bases outside the gene matches. The germline CDR1 and CDR2 sequences are SGHRS and YFSETQ. Here the CDR3 DNA reads TGCGCCAGCAGCTCGGGACTACCAATAAGCACAGATACGCAGTATTTT. This translates into CASSSGLPISTDTQYF. The entire variable domain, with the rest obtained from reference TRBV5-1 and TRBJ2-3, is as follows: KAGVTQTPRYLIKTRGQQVTLSCSPISGHRSVSWYQQTPGQGLQFLFEYFSETQRNKGNFPGRFSGRQFSNSRSEMNVSTLELGDSALYLCASSSGLPISTDTQYFGPGTRLTVL.

The chain recombines TRBV18 with TRBJ2-3; D not certain. The CDR3 is 15 residues long. With 5 bases removed from V and 0 bases from J, the gap between germline ends came to 12 bases. Germline lookup yields CDR1 KGHSH and CDR2 LQKENI. This CDR3 reads CASSSQASSTDTQYF. The CDR3 nucleotides read TGTGCCAGCTCATCCCAGGCCTCGAGCACAGATACGCAGTATTTT.

The J gene is TRBJ2-2, the V gene TRBV3-1; no firm D call. The CDR3 runs to 12 residues. Trimming removed 2 bases at V and 7 bases at J, with 5 bases between. Germline CDR1 is LGHDT and CDR2 is YNNKEL (reference sequence). The CDR3 reads CASSQSRGELFF. DNA for the CDR3: TGTGCCAGCAGCCAAAGTCGCGGGGAGCTGTTTTTT. Based on the CDR3 plus reference TRBV3-1 and TRBJ2-2, the full variable domain is DTAVSQTPKYLVTQMGNDKSIKCEQNLGHDTMYWYKQDSKKFLKIMFSYNNKELIINETVPNRFSPKSPDKAHLNLHINSLELGDSAVYFCASSQSRGELFFGEGSRLTVL.

This clonotype has just a few counts. The chain couples TRBV20-1 to TRBJ2-1; 14 bases match TRBD2. Unmatched junction bases numbered 6, after V lost 6 bases and J lost 2 bases. This CDR3 contains 16 residues. Germline values: CDR1 DFQATT, CDR2 SNEGSKA (reference sequence). The CDR3 coding sequence is TGCAGTGCGGAACCGACTAGCGGGGGGGCCTACAATGAGCAGTTCTTC. Protein product: CSAEPTSGGAYNEQFF.